The present T cell receptor beta chain was sequenced within a study of OX40 agonist ivuxolimab in advanced cancers. Regarding the complete study: Ivuxolimab, which targeted the costimulatory receptor OX40 (CD134), was an agonistic, fully human IgG2 monoclonal antibody. Intravenous ivuxolimab was administered to patients every 2 weeks at six dose levels: 0.01, 0.1, 0.3, 1.5, 3 and 10 mg/kg. Of the roughly 50 dose-escalation patients, hepatocellular carcinoma was present in roughly 19, melanoma in around 15, renal cell carcinoma in 9 and head and neck cancer in 9. In the dose-escalation cohort, roughly 82% of patients were male, and the mean age was roughly 56 years with a range of roughly 20 to 85. Patients were allowed to have had prior anti-PD-1, anti-PD-L1 or anti-CTLA-4 therapy, and approximately 40% of the dose-escalation patients had been treated with checkpoint inhibitors. Partial responses were achieved by three dose-escalation patients, of whom one had hepatocellular carcinoma and two had cutaneous melanoma. The point of sequencing TCRbeta in the periphery was to test whether ivuxolimab changed TCR sequence diversity and drove clonal T-cell expansion. The paper describes the monotherapy dose-escalation part (N of about 52 patients) of the phase I trial of ivuxolimab.

Germline trimming amounts to 6 bases on V and 12 bases on J, with 15 as the count of junction bases outside the gene matches. Counted from cysteine to phenylalanine, this CDR3 has 15 amino acids. Of all the DNA, just the CDR3 is kept, 45 bases in frame from base 1. CDR1 and CDR2 are read off the germline V gene as MNHNS and SASEGT. As to this clone: What antigen it recognizes has not been identified. Nothing much larger sits one base from this clone, and base qualities are not available.

Genomic DNA was extracted from sorted cells for sequencing of the TCRbeta CDR3 region. TCRbeta CDR3 regions were sequenced using the immunoSEQ Assay. TCRdb holds this immuneACCESS table with in-frame rearrangements only. Some clones are missing; in checked studies, unresolved V genes explain under half, and the rest has no known cause. The sample table shows about 75,000 clones, and 70% to 90% are seen once. Together, the top ten hold roughly 15% of the sample. Study-wide findings and limitations: At doses of 0.1 to 3.0 mg/kg, clonal expansion of both CD4+ and CD8+ blood T cells was observed from baseline to week 6. The antigen specificity of the peripheral T cells that underwent clonal expansion was not determined. After ivuxolimab, CD8+ T cells had more expanded clones than CD4+ T cells on average. In the 0.1-3.0 mg/kg groups, partial responders had among the lowest normalized peripheral clonal expansion, particularly in CD8+ T cells. Low levels of normalized T-cell clonal expansion were also seen in some patients who did not respond.

Patients with autoimmune disease history or receiving systemic immunosuppression were excluded from the trial. Peripheral blood for TCR sequencing was collected from all dose cohorts at baseline, on cycle 4 day 1, and on cycle 7 day 1. Samples came from an open-label, multicenter, first-in-human phase I dose-escalation trial of ivuxolimab. Adults with locally advanced or metastatic melanoma, renal cell, hepatocellular, or head and neck squamous cell carcinoma were enrolled in the trial. Before TCR sequencing, CD4+ T cells and CD8+ T cells from peripheral blood were sorted into separate populations.

The TCR originated in an adult with an advanced solid tumor such as melanoma, head and neck, liver or kidney cancer. Material: CD4+ or CD8+ T cells sorted from blood, obtained in a trial of the OX40 agonist ivuxolimab. Recombination linked TRBV6-1 to TRBJ2-5, with 11 bases matching TRBD1. For the CDR3, the sequence is CASRRAGTGGLAKYF. The nucleotide sequence reads TGTGCCAGCAGGAGGGCTGGGACAGGGGGGCTGGCCAAGTACTTC.